The T cell receptor beta chain under discussion was sequenced for a study of Ad26.COV2.S vaccination and SARS-CoV-2 variants. Treatment: around 19 received Ad26.COV2.S at low or high dose, single or two shots; a few received placebo; per-sample allocation not given. Specimen acquisition occurred on day 63 following the initial vaccine or placebo injection. This clone came up once. Assay: immunoSEQ multiplex PCR; the TCRdb copy retains only in-frame clones and omits some. This repertoire shows around 450,000 clones, approximately 92% found once; its top ten account for about 2.5%. The receptor's source is a person aged 18-60 years who received the Ad26.COV2.S COVID-19 vaccine or a placebo. Material: peripheral blood, obtained in a trial of Ad26.COV2.S vaccine versus placebo.

The CDR3 nucleotides read TGTGCCAGCAGCTTAAATACAGGGGTGGAGACCCAGTACTTC. It is translated as CASSLNTGVETQYF. V gene TRBV7-3 combines with J gene TRBJ2-5; TRBD1 matches at 7 bases. Trimming cost V 1 base and J 5 bases; bases outside gene matches: 4. This CDR3 comprises 14 residues. Germline CDR1 is SGHTA and CDR2 is FQGTGA.